These T cell receptor beta chains were read from a single sample in a study of blood T cell repertoires in COVID-19. Produced via immunoSEQ multiplex PCR; TCRdb's table is partial and in-frame only. The repertoire holds under 350,000 clones, with 65% to 90% as singletons. Specimen: PBMCs or T cells enriched from blood (not recorded which). The receptor set was obtained from a middle-aged woman with acute COVID-19. Each CDR3 is given with its conserved first and last residue. Fields, in order: clone size, V gene, CDR3 length, J gene, D gene, CDR3 DNA, CDR3 protein. D genes are given only for firm matches. Size is omitted from some rows. Given values are once, few, many or a class for expanded clones.

.	TRBV25-1	14	TRBJ1-1	TRBD1	TGTGCCAGCAGCGAACCCGGGACAGGCACTGAAGCTTTCTTT	CASSEPGTGTEAFF
.	TRBV18	16	TRBJ1-6	TRBD1	TGTGCCAGCTCATCTCCAATGGACAGGGCCTATTCACCCCTCCACTTT	CASSSPMDRAYSPLHF
.	TRBV11-1	15	TRBJ1-5	TRBD1	TGTGCCAGCAGCTCAACAGGGGGCGGGTATCAGCCCCAGCATTTT	CASSSTGGGYQPQHF
.	TRBV5-4	14	TRBJ1-3	.	TGTGCCAGCAGCCACGACAGCGTTGGAAACACCATATATTTT	CASSHDSVGNTIYF
few	TRBV7-9	15	TRBJ2-1	.	TGTGCCAGCAGCTTAGCCGGGCCAGGGATTGATGAGCAGTTCTTC	CASSLAGPGIDEQFF
.	TRBV9	13	TRBJ2-1	.	TGTGCCAGCAGCGTAGACATAACATCTGAGCAGTTCTTC	CASSVDITSEQFF
.	TRBV25-1	17	TRBJ2-2	.	TGTGCCAGCAGTGATGCGCCGGGACTTCCACGGGTGGGGGAGCTGTTTTTT	CASSDAPGLPRVGELFF
.	TRBV27	13	TRBJ1-1	.	TGTGCCAGCAGGGCCTACCGACAGCCTGAAGCTTTCTTT	CASRAYRQPEAFF
.	TRBV19	15	TRBJ2-1	.	TGTGCCAGTAGTATAGCGTGGAGTCCTAAATCTGAGCAGTTCTTC	CASSIAWSPKSEQFF
.	TRBV7-6	13	TRBJ2-1	.	TGTGCCAGCAGCCTGGACAGCTACAATGAGCAGTTCTTC	CASSLDSYNEQFF
.	TRBV4-1	14	TRBJ2-2	TRBD1	TGCGCCAGCAGCCCAATACAGGGGGCCGGGGAGCTGTTTTTT	CASSPIQGAGELFF
.	TRBV4-1	19	TRBJ2-3	TRBD2	TGCGCCAGCAGCCAAGATCCCCCTTCTGGCGGGGGGGTCGCAGATACGCAGTATTTT	CASSQDPPSGGGVADTQYF
once	TRBV29-1	13	TRBJ1-1	TRBD1	TGCAGCGTACAACAGGGGGCAAGCACTGAAGCTTTCTTT	CSVQQGASTEAFF
once	TRBV11-2	17	TRBJ2-1	TRBD2	TGTGCCAGCACCCTCTTAGTTCGGACTAGAGGGAGCAATGAGCAGTTCTTC	CASTLLVRTRGSNEQFF
.	TRBV19	15	TRBJ2-5	.	TGTGCCAGTAGTACCGGACTGGGCCTGGGAGAGACCCAGTACTTC	CASSTGLGLGETQYF
few	TRBV5-1	14	TRBJ1-1	TRBD1	TGCGCCAGCAGCTTGCAGGGGGGGAACACTGAAGCTTTCTTT	CASSLQGGNTEAFF
.	TRBV7-9	16	TRBJ2-2	TRBD1	TGTGCCAGCAGCTTAGTCGGACAGGAGATCACCGGGGAGCTGTTTTTT	CASSLVGQEITGELFF
.	TRBV15	15	TRBJ1-6	.	TGTGCCACCAGCAGAGAAAACACTGGACTTTCACCCCTCCACTTT	CATSRENTGLSPLHF
.	TRBV19	15	TRBJ1-5	.	TGTGCCAGTAGTATGAGGATATGGGTGAATCAGCCCCAGCATTTT	CASSMRIWVNQPQHF
.	TRBV3-1/TRBV3-2	14	TRBJ2-1	.	TGTGCCAGCAGCCAAGTCGGGGGGCTCAATGAGCAGTTCTTC	CASSQVGGLNEQFF
.	TRBV5-6	12	TRBJ2-1	TRBD2	TGTGCCAGCAGCAATAGCGGGAATGAGCAGTTCTTC	CASSNSGNEQFF
.	TRBV29-1	16	TRBJ2-3	TRBD2	TGCAGCGTTGACCCCGAGGGGGCGGGAGGGTGGAATACGCAGTATTTT	CSVDPEGAGGWNTQYF